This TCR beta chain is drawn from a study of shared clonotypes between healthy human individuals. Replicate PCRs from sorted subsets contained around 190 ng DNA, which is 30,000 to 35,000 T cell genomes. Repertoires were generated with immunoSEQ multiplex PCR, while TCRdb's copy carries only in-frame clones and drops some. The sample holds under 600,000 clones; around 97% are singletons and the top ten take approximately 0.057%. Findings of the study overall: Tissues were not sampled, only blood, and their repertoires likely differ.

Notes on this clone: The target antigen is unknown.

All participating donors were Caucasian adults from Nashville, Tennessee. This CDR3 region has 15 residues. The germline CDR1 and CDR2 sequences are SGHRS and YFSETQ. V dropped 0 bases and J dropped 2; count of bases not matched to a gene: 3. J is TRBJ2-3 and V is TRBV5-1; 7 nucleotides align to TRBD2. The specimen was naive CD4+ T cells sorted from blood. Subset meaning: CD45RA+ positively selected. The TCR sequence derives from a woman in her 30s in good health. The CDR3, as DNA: TGCGCCAGCAGCTTGGCCACTAGCGCCACAGATACGCAGTATTTT. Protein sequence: CASSLATSATDTQYF.